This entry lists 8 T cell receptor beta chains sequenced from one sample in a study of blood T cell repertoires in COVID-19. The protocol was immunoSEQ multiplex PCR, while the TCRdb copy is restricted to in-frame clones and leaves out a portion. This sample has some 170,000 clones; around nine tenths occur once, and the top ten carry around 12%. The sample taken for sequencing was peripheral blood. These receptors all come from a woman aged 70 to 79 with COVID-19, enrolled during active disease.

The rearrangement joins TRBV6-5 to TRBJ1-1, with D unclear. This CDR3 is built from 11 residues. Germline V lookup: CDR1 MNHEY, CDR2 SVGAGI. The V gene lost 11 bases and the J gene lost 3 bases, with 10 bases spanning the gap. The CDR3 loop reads CASGRDTEAFF. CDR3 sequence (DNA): TGTGCCTCCGGGAGGGACACTGAAGCTTTCTTT.

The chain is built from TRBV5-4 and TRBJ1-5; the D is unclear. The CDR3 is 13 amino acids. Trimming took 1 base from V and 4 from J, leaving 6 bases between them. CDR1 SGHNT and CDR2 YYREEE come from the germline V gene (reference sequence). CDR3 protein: CASSLPGNQPQHF. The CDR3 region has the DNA TGTGCCAGCAGCTTGCCCGGGAATCAGCCCCAGCATTTT. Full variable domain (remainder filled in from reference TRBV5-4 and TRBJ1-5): ETGVTQSPTHLIKTRGQQVTLRCSSQSGHNTVSWYQQALGQGPQFIFQYYREEENGRGNFPPRFSGLQFPNYSSELNVNALELDDSALYLCASSLPGNQPQHFGDGTRLSIL.

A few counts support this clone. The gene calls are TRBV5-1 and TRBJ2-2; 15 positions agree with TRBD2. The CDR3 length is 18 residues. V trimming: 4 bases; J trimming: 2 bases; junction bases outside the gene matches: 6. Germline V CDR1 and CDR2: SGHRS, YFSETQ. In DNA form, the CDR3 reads TGCGCCAGCAGCCCAGGGACTAGCGGGAGGTCCAACACCGGGGAGCTGTTTTTT. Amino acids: CASSPGTSGRSNTGELFF.

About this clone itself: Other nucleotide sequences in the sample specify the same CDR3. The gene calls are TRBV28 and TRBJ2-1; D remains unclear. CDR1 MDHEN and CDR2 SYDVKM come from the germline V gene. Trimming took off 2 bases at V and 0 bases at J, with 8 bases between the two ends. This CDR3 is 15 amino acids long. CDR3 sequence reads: CASSLGGSSYNEQFF. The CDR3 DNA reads TGTGCCAGCAGTTTAGGCGGATCCTCCTACAATGAGCAGTTCTTC.

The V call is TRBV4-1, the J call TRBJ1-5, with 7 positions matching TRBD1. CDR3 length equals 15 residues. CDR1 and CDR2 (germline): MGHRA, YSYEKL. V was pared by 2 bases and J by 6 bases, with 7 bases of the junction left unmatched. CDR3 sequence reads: CASSQSSTGVQPQHF. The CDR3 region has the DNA TGCGCCAGCAGCCAATCTAGTACAGGGGTTCAGCCCCAGCATTTT.

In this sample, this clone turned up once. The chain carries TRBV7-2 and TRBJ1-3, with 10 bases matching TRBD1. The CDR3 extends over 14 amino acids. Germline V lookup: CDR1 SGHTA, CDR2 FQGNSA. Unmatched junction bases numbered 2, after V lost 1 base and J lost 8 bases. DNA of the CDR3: TGTGCCAGCAGCTTAGGGGGGACAGGGGACACCATATATTTT. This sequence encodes CASSLGGTGDTIYF.

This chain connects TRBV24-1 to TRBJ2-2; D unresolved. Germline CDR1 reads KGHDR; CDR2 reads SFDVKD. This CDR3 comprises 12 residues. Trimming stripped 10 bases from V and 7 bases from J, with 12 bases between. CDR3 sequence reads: CATSTVIGELFF. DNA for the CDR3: TGTGCCACATCTACAGTAATCGGGGAGCTGTTTTTT.

CDR3: CASSTTEGRGSYNEQFF. CDR3 DNA sequence: TGTGCCAGTAGTACGACCGAAGGGAGGGGCTCCTACAATGAGCAGTTCTTC. V is TRBV19 and J is TRBJ2-1, with 7 bases fitting TRBD2. Trimming took 4 bases from V and 0 from J; bases not matched to a gene: 9. There are 17 residues in the CDR3. CDR1 and CDR2 (germline): LNHDA, SQIVND (reference sequence).